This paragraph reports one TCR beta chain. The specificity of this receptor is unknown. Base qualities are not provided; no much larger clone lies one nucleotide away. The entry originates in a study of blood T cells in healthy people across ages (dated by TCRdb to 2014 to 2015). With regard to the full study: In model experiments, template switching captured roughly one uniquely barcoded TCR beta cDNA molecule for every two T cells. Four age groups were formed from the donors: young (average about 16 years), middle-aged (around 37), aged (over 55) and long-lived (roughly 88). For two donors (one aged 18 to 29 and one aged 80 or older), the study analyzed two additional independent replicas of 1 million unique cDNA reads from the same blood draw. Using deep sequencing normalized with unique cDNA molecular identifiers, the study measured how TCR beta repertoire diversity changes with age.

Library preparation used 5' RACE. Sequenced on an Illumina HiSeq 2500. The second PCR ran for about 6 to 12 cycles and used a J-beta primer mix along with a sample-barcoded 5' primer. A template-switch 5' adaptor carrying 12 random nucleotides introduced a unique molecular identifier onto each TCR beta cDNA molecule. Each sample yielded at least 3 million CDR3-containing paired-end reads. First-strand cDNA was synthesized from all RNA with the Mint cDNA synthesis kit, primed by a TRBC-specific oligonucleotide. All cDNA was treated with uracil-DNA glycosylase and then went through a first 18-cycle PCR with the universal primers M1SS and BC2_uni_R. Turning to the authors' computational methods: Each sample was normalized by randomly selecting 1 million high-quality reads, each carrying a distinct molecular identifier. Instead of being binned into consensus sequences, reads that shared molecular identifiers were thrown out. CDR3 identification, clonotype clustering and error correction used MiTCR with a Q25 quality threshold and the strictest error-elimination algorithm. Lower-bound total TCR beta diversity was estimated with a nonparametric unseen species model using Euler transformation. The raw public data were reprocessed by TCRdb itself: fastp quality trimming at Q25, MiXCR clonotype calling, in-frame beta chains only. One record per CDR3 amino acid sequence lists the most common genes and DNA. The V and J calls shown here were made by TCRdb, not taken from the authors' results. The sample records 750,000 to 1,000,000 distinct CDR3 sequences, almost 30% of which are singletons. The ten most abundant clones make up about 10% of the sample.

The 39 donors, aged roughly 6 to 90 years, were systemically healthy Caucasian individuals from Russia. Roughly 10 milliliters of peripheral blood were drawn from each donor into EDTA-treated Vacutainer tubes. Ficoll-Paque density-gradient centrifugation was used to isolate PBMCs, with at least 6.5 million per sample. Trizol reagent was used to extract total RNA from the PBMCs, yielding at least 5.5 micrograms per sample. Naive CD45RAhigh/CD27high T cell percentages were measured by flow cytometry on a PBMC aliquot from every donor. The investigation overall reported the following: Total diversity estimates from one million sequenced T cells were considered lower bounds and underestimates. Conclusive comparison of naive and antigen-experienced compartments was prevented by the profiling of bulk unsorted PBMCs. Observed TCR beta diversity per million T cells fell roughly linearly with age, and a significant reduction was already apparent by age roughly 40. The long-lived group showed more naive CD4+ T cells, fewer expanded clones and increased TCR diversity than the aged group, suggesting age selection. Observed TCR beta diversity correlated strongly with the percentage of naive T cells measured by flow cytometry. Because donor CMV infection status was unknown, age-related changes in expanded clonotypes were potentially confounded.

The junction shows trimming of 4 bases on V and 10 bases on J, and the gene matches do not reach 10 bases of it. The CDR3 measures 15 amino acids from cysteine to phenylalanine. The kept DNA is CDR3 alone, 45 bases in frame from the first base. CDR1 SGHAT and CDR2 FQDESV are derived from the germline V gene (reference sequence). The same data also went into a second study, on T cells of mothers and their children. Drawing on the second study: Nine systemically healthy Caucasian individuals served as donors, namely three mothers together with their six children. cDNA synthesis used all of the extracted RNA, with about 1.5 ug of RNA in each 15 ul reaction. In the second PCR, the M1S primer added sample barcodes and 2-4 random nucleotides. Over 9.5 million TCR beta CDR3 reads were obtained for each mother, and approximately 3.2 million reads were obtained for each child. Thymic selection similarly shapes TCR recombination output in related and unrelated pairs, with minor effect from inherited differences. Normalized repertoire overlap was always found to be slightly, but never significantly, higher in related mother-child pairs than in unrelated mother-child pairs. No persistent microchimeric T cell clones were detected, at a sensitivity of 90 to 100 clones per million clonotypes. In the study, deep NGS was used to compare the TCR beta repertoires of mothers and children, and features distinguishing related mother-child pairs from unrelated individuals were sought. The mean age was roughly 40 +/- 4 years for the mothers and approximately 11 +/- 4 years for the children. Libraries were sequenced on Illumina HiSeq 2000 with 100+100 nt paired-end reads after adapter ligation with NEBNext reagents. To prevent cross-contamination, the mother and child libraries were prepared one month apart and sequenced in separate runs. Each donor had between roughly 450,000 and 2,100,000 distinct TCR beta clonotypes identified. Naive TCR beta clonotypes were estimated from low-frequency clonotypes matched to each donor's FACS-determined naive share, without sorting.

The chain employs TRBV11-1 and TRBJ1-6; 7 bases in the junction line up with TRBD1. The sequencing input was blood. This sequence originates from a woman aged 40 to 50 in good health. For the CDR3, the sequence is CASSSPGQSLSPLHF. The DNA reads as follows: TGTGCCAGCAGCTCACCGGGACAGAGCCTATCACCCCTCCACTTT.